The following is a T cell receptor beta chain sequence with its context. Its antigen is as yet unknown. The sample belongs to a study of blood T cells in healthy people across ages. Findings of the study overall: It was found that TCR beta diversity correlated strongly with the percentage of naive T cells.

The use of a sample-barcoded 5' primer and a J-beta primer mix characterized a second PCR of about 6 to 12 cycles. TCRdb independently ran MiXCR on the 5' RACE reads; one entry per CDR3 protein. The top ten clones hold 22% of a sample with hundreds of thousands of distinct CDR3 sequences, 58% of them seen once. Germline loops: CDR1 SNHLY, CDR2 FYNNEI. This CDR3 comprises 13 residues. The germline V and J ends were trimmed by 7 bases and 3 bases, with 12 bases remaining between them. The rearrangement joins TRBV2 to TRBJ1-1; perhaps TRBD1 as D (5 bases). Sequenced sample: blood. This clonotype originated in a man aged 30 to 45 in good health. The CDR3 sequence: CASKIGTYTEAFF. DNA of the CDR3: TGTGCCAGCAAAATTGGGACCTACACTGAAGCTTTCTTT.